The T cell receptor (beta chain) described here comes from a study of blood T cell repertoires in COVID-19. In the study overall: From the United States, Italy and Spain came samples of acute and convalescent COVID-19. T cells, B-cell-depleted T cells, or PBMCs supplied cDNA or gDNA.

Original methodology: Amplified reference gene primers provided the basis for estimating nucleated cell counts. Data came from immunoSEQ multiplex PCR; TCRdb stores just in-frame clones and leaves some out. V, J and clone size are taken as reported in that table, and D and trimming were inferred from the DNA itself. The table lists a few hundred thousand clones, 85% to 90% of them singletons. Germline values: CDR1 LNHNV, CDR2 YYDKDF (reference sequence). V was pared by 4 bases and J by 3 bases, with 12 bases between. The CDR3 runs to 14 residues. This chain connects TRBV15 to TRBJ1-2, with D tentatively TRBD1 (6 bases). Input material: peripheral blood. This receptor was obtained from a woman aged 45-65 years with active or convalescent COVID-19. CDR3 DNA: TGTGCCACCAGCAACCAGGGGCCAGACTATGGCTACACCTTC. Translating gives CATSNQGPDYGYTF.